The source of this T cell receptor beta chain is a study of cytomegalovirus exposure and HLA in healthy donors. The CDR3 loop spans 14 amino acids. From germline, CDR1 is SGHDT and CDR2 YYEEEE. V gave up 4 bases and J gave up 9 bases, with 17 bases separating them. Findings of the study overall: The study found most TCR sequences rare, yet found some public TCRs in many donors. Some V segments could not be told apart, so they were left out, TRBV6-2 and TRBV6-3 among them. Donor immune exposure was known only as CMV serostatus.

Vbeta (60) and Jbeta (13) primers were used in the PCR. The protocol was immunoSEQ multiplex PCR, while the TCRdb copy is restricted to in-frame clones and leaves out a portion. The sample has tens of thousands of clones; 78% are singletons. This clone was detected ten times or more. What it binds is unknown. Sequenced sample: PBMCs. This TCR was sampled from a male donor in good health and CMV-seropositive. The V call is TRBV5-6, the J call TRBJ1-5; D might be TRBD1 (5 bases). The CDR3 is CASSRGDRGGPQHF. The CDR3 DNA reads TGTGCCAGCAGCCGGGGGGATCGTGGGGGGCCCCAGCATTTT. Combining the CDR3 with reference TRBV5-6 and TRBJ1-5 gives the whole variable domain DAGVTQSPTHLIKTRGQQVTLRCSPKSGHDTVSWYQQALGQGPQFIFQYYEEEERQRGNFPDRFSGHQFPNYSSELNVNALLLGDSALYLCASSRGDRGGPQHFGDGTRLSIL.